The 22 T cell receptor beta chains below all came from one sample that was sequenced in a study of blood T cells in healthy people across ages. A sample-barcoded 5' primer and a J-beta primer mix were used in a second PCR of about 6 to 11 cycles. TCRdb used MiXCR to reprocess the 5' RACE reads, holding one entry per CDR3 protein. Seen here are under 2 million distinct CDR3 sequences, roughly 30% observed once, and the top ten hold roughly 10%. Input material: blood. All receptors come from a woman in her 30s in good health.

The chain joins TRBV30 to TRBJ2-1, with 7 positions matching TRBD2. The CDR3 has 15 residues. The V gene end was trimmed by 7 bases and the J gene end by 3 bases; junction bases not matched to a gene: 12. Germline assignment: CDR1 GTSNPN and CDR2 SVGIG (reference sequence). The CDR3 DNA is TGTGCCTCCGGTGGTGCGGCTAGCGGCTACAATGAGCAGTTCTTC. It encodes CASGGAASGYNEQFF.

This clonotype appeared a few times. The CDR3 coding sequence is TGTGCCAGCAGCTTGGACGGACACAATGAGCAGTTCTTC. It codes for CASSLDGHNEQFF. The V call is TRBV7-9, the J call TRBJ2-1; D uncertain. The germline gives CDR1 SEHNR, CDR2 FQNEAQ (reference sequence). The germline V and J ends were trimmed by 3 bases and 5 bases, with 8 bases remaining between them. The CDR3 consists of 13 residues.

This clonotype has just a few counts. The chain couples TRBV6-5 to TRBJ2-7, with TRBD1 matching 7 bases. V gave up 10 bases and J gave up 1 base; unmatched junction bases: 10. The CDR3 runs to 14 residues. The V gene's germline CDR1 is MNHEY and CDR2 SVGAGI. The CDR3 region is CAILYRRGSYEQYF. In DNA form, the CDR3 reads TGTGCCATTTTATACCGCAGGGGGTCCTACGAGCAGTACTTC.

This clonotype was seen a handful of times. CDR3 sequence reads: CASSPRDRGRPGETQYF. DNA for the CDR3: TGTGCCAGCAGCCCCCGGGACAGGGGGCGCCCCGGAGAGACCCAGTACTTC. The gene calls are TRBV9 and TRBJ2-5; 12 bases align to TRBD1. Looked up from germline, CDR1 is SGDLS and CDR2 is YYNGEE. The CDR3 totals 17 residues. J was trimmed by 4 bases and V by 4 bases; bases with no gene match: 11.

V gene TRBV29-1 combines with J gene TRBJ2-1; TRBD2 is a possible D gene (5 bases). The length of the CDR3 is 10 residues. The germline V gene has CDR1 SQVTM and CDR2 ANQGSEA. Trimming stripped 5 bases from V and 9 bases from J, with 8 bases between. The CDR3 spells CSVYEGEQFF. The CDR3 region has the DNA TGCAGCGTTTACGAGGGTGAGCAGTTCTTC.

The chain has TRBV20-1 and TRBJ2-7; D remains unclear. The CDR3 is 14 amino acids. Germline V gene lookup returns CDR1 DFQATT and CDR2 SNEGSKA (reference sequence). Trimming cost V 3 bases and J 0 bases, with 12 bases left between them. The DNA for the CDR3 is TGCAGTGCTAGTTTCTTCTCGAGCTCCTACGAGCAGTACTTC. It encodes CSASFFSSSYEQYF.

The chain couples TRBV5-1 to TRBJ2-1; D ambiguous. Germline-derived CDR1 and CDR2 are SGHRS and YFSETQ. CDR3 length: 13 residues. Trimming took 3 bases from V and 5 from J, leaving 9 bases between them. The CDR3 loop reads CASSSPIDNEQFF. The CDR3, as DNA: TGCGCCAGCAGCTCCCCGATAGACAATGAGCAGTTCTTC.

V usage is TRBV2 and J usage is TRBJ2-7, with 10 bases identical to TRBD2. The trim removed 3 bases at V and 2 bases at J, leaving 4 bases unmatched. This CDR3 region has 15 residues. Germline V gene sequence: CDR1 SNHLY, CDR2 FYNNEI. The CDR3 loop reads CASSERSGRAYEQYF. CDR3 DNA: TGTGCCAGCAGTGAGAGGAGCGGGAGGGCCTACGAGCAGTACTTC.

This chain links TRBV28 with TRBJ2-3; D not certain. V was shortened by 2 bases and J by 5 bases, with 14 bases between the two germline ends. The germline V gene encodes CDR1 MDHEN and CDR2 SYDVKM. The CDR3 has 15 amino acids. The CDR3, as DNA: TGTGCCAGCAGTTTAGGGGATTTAATGGGAGATACGCAGTATTTT. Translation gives CASSLGDLMGDTQYF.

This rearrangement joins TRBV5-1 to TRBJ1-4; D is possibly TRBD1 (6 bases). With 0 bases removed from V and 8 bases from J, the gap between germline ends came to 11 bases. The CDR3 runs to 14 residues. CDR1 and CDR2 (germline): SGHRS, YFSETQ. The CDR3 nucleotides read TGCGCCAGCAGCTTGGAAGGGGGGAACGAAAAACTGTTTTTT. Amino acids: CASSLEGGNEKLFF.

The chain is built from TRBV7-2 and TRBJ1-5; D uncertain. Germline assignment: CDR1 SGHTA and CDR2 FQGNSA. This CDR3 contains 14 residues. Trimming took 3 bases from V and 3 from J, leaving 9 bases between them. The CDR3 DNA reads TGTGCCAGCAGCTTTCTTGCCACCAATCAGCCCCAGCATTTT. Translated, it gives CASSFLATNQPQHF.

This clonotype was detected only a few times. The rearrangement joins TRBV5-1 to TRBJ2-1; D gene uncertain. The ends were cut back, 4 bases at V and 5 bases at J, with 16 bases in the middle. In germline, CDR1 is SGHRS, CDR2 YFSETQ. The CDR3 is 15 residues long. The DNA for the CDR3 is TGCGCCAGCAGCCCCCAAAGCGCGCGAAACAATGAGCAGTTCTTC. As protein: CASSPQSARNNEQFF.

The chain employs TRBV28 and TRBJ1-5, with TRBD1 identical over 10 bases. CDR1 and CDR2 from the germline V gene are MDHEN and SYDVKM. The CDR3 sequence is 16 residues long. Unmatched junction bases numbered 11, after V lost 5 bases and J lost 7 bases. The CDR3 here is CASSTPGQGPGQPQHF. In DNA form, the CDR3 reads TGTGCCAGCAGTACGCCGGGACAGGGGCCGGGGCAGCCCCAGCATTTT.

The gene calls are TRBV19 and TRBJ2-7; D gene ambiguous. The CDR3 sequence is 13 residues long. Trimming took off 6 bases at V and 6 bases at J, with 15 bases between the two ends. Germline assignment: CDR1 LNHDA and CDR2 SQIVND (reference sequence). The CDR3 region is CASSWAEESEQYF. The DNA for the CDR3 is TGTGCCAGTAGCTGGGCGGAAGAGTCCGAGCAGTACTTC.

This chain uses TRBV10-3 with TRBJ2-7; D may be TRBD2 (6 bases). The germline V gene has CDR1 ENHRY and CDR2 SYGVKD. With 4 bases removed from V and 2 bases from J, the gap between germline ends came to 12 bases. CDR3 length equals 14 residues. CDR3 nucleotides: TGTGCCATCAGTGGTGGGGGGAGTACCTACGAGCAGTACTTC. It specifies CAISGGGSTYEQYF.

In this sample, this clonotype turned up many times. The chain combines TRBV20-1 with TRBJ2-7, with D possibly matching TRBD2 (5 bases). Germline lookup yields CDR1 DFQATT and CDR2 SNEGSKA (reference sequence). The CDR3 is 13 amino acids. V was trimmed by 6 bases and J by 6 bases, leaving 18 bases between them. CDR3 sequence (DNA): TGCAGTGCGGCCCGGACCCCCGCGGGCGAGCAGTACTTC. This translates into CSAARTPAGEQYF.

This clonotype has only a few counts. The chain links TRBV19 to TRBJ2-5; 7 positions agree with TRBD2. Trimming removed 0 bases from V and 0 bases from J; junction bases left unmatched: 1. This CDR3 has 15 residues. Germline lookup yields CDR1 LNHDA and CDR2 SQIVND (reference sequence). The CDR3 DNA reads TGTGCCAGTAGTATAGATCTAGCGGACCAAGAGACCCAGTACTTC. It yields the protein CASSIDLADQETQYF. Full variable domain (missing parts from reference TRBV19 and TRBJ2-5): DGGITQSPKYLFRKEGQNVTLSCEQNLNHDAMYWYRQDPGQGLRLIYYSQIVNDFQKGDIAEGYSVSREKKESFPLTVTSAQKNPTAFYLCASSIDLADQETQYFGPGTRLLVL.

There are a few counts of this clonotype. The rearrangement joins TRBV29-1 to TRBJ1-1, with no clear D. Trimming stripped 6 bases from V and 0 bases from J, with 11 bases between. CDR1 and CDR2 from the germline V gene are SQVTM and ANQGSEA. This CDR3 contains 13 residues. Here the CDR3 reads CSVTVRMNTEAFF. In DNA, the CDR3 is TGCAGCGTCACCGTCAGGATGAACACTGAAGCTTTCTTT.

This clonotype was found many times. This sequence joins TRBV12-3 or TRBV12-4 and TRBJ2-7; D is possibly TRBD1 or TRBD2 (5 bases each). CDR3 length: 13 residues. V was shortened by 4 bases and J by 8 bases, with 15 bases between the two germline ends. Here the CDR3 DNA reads TGTGCCAGCAGTTACACGGTGGGACCACAGCAGTACTTC. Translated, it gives CASSYTVGPQQYF.

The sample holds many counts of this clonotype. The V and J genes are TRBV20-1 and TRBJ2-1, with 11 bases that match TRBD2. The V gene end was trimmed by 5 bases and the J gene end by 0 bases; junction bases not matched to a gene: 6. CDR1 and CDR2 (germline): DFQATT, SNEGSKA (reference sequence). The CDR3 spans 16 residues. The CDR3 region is CSAPIAGGSSYNEQFF. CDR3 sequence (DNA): TGCAGTGCTCCAATAGCGGGGGGGAGCTCCTACAATGAGCAGTTCTTC.

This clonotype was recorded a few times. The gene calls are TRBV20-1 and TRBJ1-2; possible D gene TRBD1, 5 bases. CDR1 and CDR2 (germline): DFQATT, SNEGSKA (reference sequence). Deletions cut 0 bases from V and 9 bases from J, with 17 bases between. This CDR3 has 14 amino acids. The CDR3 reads CSARDYGTPSRYTF. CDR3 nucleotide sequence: TGCAGTGCTAGAGATTATGGGACTCCCTCGCGCTACACCTTC.

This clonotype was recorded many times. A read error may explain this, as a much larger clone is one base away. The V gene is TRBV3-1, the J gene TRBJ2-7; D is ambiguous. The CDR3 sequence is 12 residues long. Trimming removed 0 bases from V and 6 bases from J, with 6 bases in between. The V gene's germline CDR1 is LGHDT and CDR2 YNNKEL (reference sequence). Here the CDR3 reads CASSQDSSEQYF. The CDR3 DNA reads TGTGCCAGCAGCCAAGACAGCTCCGAGCAGTACTTC.